The 27 T cell receptor beta chains listed next were all sequenced from one sample in a study of T and B cells in COVID-19 patients. Multiplex PCR with BIOMED2 TRB-A/B primer pools amplified TRB rearrangements. TCRdb reprocessed the multiplex PCR reads via MiXCR and lists one record per CDR3 protein. The table includes under 20,000 distinct CDR3 sequences, under 35% detected once. From blood, roughly 220-550 ng of genomic DNA served as TRB template. Source material: blood. The receptor set was obtained from a human donor who had recovered from COVID-19.

This clonotype is categorized as medium-sized (0.01 to 0.1%). The chain couples TRBV5-1 to TRBJ2-1; perhaps TRBD1 as D (6 bases). Germline V lookup: CDR1 SGHRS, CDR2 YFSETQ. This CDR3 contains 15 residues. Between the trimmed V and J ends, which lost 2 bases and 0 bases, there was a span of 9 bases. This CDR3 reads CASSLGQSSYNEQFF. The DNA for the CDR3 is TGCGCCAGCAGCTTAGGACAGAGCTCCTACAATGAGCAGTTCTTC.

By its share, this clonotype is medium-sized. CDR3 residues: CASSIGGQGAGETQYF. Written as DNA, the CDR3 is TGTGCCAGTAGTATAGGCGGACAGGGGGCGGGTGAGACCCAGTACTTC. V usage is TRBV19 and J usage is TRBJ2-5; 11 bases are a match to TRBD1. The CDR3 spans 16 residues. Germline values: CDR1 LNHDA, CDR2 SQIVND (reference sequence). The V and J ends lost 1 base and 5 bases, in that order; junction bases with no gene match: 6.

This clonotype has ten or more counts. The gene calls are TRBV12-3 or TRBV12-4 and TRBJ2-5, with D uncertain. CDR3 length: 11 residues. The ends were cut back, 1 base at V and 5 bases at J, with 2 bases in the middle. For the CDR3, the DNA is TGTGCCAGCAGTTTAGATGAGACCCAGTACTTC. Translated: CASSLDETQYF.

This clonotype was detected ten times or more. The rearrangement uses TRBV13 and TRBJ2-5; 8 nucleotides agree with TRBD1. V lost 1 base and J lost 9; bases outside the gene matches: 10. This CDR3 contains 15 residues. CDR1 is PRHDT and CDR2 is FYEKMQ in the germline V gene (reference sequence). As DNA, the CDR3 is TGTGCCAGCAGCTTAGAGAGGCAGGGGGCGAGGGCCCAGTACTTC. This codes for CASSLERQGARAQYF.

This clonotype was recorded many times. The V call is TRBV13, the J call TRBJ2-7; D call uncertain. Germline CDR1 reads PRHDT; CDR2 reads FYEKMQ (reference sequence). CDR3 length equals 15 residues. V was cut by 3 bases and J by 2 bases, with 14 bases left in between. The CDR3 DNA reads as TGTGCCAGCAGCTTCCGTGGGGTATTTACCTACGAGCAGTACTTC. Its protein product is CASSFRGVFTYEQYF.

The rearrangement joins TRBV6-5 to TRBJ1-5; D is perhaps TRBD1 (6 bases). Deletions cut 6 bases from V and 4 bases from J, with 13 bases between. In germline, CDR1 is MNHEY, CDR2 SVGAGI. The CDR3 totals 14 residues. This CDR3 reads CASRPTGRNQPQHF. Written as DNA, the CDR3 is TGTGCCAGCAGGCCCACAGGGAGAAATCAGCCCCAGCATTTT.

A few counts support this clonotype. The chain couples TRBV12-3 or TRBV12-4 to TRBJ1-5; 7 bases match TRBD1. V shed 8 bases, J shed 3 bases, and the junction held 7 bases outside the gene matches. The CDR3 extends over 14 amino acids. This chain's CDR3 is CASLYGTVNQPQHF. In nucleotides, the CDR3 is TGTGCCAGCTTGTATGGGACAGTCAATCAGCCCCAGCATTTT.

This clonotype was seen only a few times. The V call is TRBV10-1, the J call TRBJ2-6; the D gene could be TRBD1 or TRBD2 (6 bases each). Per the germline V gene, CDR1 is WNHNN and CDR2 is SYGVQD (reference sequence). The V end was cut by 5 bases, the J end by 0 bases, with 14 bases between. The CDR3 is made up of 17 amino acids. The CDR3 here is CASSREDSVSGANVLTF. The CDR3 nucleotides are TGCGCCAGCAGTAGGGAGGACAGCGTCTCTGGGGCCAACGTCCTGACTTTC.

The chain uses TRBV6-6 and TRBJ2-7; 9 bases line up with TRBD1. Germline values: CDR1 MNHNY, CDR2 SVGAGI (reference sequence). The V and J ends lost 2 bases and 3 bases, in that order; junction bases with no gene match: 2. The CDR3 has 14 residues. The CDR3 DNA reads TGTGCCAGCAGTTACGGGACAGGGTTCTACGAGCAGTACTTC. This sequence encodes CASSYGTGFYEQYF.

The chain uses TRBV18 and TRBJ1-1, with D possibly TRBD1 on 5 matching bases. The CDR3 covers 15 residues. V was clipped by 3 bases and J by 5 bases, with 16 bases between them. CDR1 is KGHSH and CDR2 is LQKENI in the germline V gene. The CDR3 bases are TGTGCCAGCTCACCGCTAGACCAGGGCGGGACTGAAGCTTTCTTT. As protein: CASSPLDQGGTEAFF.

J is TRBJ2-2 and V is TRBV6-5; perhaps D is TRBD1 or TRBD2 (6 bases each). Germline V gene lookup returns CDR1 MNHEY and CDR2 SVGAGI. Trimming shortened V by 7 bases and J by 1 base, and 16 bases separated the two germline ends. The CDR3 loop spans 16 amino acids. CDR3 region: CASIVGGQLNTGELFF. The DNA of the CDR3 is TGTGCCAGCATCGTTGGGGGGCAGCTGAACACCGGGGAGCTGTTTTTT.

The chain employs TRBV27 and TRBJ2-1; 7 positions match TRBD2. The CDR3 is 16 amino acids. CDR1 and CDR2 from the germline V gene are MNHEY and SMNVEV (reference sequence). The trim removed 4 bases at V and 1 base at J, leaving 7 bases unmatched. The CDR3 spells CASSCGGGISYNEQFF. The DNA of the CDR3 is TGTGCCAGCAGTTGTGGGGGAGGGATATCCTACAATGAGCAGTTCTTC.

The V and J genes are TRBV6-5 and TRBJ1-2; D is ambiguous. CDR3 size: 16 residues. Germline values: CDR1 MNHEY, CDR2 SVGAGI. V was clipped by 0 bases and J by 6 bases, with 17 bases between them. The CDR3 reads CASSYSRPDRPHGYTF. In nucleotides, the CDR3 is TGTGCCAGCAGTTACTCGAGACCGGACCGCCCCCATGGCTACACCTTC.

This clonotype has only a few counts. The V gene is TRBV18, the J gene TRBJ1-2; D gene uncertain. Trimming took off 1 base at V and 2 bases at J, with 5 bases between the two ends. This CDR3 region has 13 residues. In germline, CDR1 is KGHSH, CDR2 LQKENI. This CDR3 reads CASSPRGNYGYTF. CDR3 sequence (DNA): TGTGCCAGCTCACCACGAGGCAACTATGGCTACACCTTC.

J is TRBJ2-3 and V is TRBV28, with 9 bases identical to TRBD2. Trimming cost V 3 bases and J 6 bases; bases outside gene matches: 16. Germline CDR1 and CDR2: MDHEN and SYDVKM. CDR3 length equals 18 residues. The CDR3 spells CASSFPTREGSEADTQYF. For the CDR3, the DNA is TGTGCCAGCAGTTTTCCTACGCGGGAGGGCTCCGAGGCGGATACGCAGTATTTT. The variable domain in full, completed from reference TRBV28 and TRBJ2-3, reads DVKVTQSSRYLVKRTGEKVFLECVQDMDHENMFWYRQDPGLGLRLIYFSYDVKMKEKGDIPEGYSVSREKKERFSLILESASTNQTSMYLCASSFPTREGSEADTQYFGPGTRLTVL.

This clonotype was picked up a small number of times. The rearrangement joins TRBV6-5 to TRBJ1-1; D is perhaps TRBD1 (5 bases). Germline V gives CDR1 MNHEY, CDR2 SVGAGI. Trimming cost V 0 bases and J 1 base, with 12 bases left between them. There are 16 residues in the CDR3. The DNA of the CDR3 is TGTGCCAGCAGTTACTCGATGGGGCGGACGAACACTGAAGCTTTCTTT. Its translation: CASSYSMGRTNTEAFF.

Remarks on this clonotype: The junction does not match germline at one end; this may be a read error. V gene TRBV18 combines with J gene TRBJ1-2, with D hard to call. Germline CDR1 reads KGHSH; CDR2 reads LQKENI. The CDR3 contains 13 residues. The CDR3 sequence: CASSPMIISPVPF. DNA for the CDR3: TGTGCCAGCTCACCGATGATAATAAGTCCGGTCCCCTTC.

This clonotype was detected a few times. The V and J genes are TRBV12-3 or TRBV12-4 and TRBJ1-6; no reliable D call. The germline V and J ends were trimmed by 7 bases and 4 bases, with 5 bases remaining between them. This CDR3 comprises 12 residues. CDR3: CASTSYNSPLHF. The DNA of the CDR3 is TGTGCCAGCACCTCTTATAATTCACCCCTCCACTTT.

In regard to this clonotype: This sequence may be a read error, since a much larger clone differs from it by one base. The chain links TRBV19 to TRBJ1-2, with a possible D match to TRBD1 (6 bases). V was cut by 7 bases and J by 5 bases, with 17 bases left in between. From germline, CDR1 is LNHDA and CDR2 SQIVND (reference sequence). The CDR3 runs to 14 residues. CDR3 amino acids: CASTDAGAMYGYTF. The CDR3 coding sequence is TGTGCCAGTACCGACGCGGGGGCGATGTATGGCTACACCTTC.

This clonotype was observed a few times. This chain links TRBV5-1 with TRBJ2-3, with D possibly matching TRBD2 (7 bases). The CDR3 has 15 amino acids. V shed 2 bases and J shed 1 base, with 11 bases lying between them. CDR1 is SGHRS and CDR2 is YFSETQ in the germline V gene. The CDR3 is CASSFAGAGTDTQYF. In nucleotides, the CDR3 is TGCGCCAGCAGCTTCGCGGGGGCGGGCACAGATACGCAGTATTTT.

This clonotype was seen a handful of times. V gene TRBV6-2 or TRBV6-3 combines with J gene TRBJ1-5, with D possibly being TRBD1 (6 bases). Trimming stripped 6 bases from V and 2 bases from J, with 23 bases between. This CDR3 is built from 18 residues. Germline-derived CDR1 and CDR2 are MNHEY and SVGEGT. DNA of the CDR3: TGTGCCAGCAGAGGGGGGTTAGGAGGATGGAATGGCAATCAGCCCCAGCATTTT. It specifies CASRGGLGGWNGNQPQHF.

On this clonotype itself: A much larger clone lies a single base off, so this may be a read error. The chain links TRBV6-6 to TRBJ2-1, with D perhaps assigned TRBD1 or TRBD2 (5 bases each). This CDR3 has 14 residues. Germline loops: CDR1 MNHNY, CDR2 SVGAGI (reference sequence). The chain's CDR3 is CASSPTGAYNEEFF. The CDR3 nucleotides read TGTGCCAGCAGTCCTACCGGGGCCTACAATGAGGAGTTCTTC.

This clonotype was picked up a small number of times. The V gene is TRBV27, the J gene TRBJ1-1; 7 nucleotides line up with TRBD1. The trim removed 6 bases at V and 11 bases at J, leaving 6 bases unmatched. Per germline, CDR1 MNHEY and CDR2 SMNVEV (reference sequence). The CDR3 covers 11 residues. The CDR3 is CASSLGQRAFF. In DNA form, the CDR3 reads TGTGCCAGCAGCTTGGGACAGAGGGCTTTCTTT.

This clonotype was counted a few times. The chain combines TRBV5-6 with TRBJ1-2, with a tentative D call TRBD1 (5 bases). In germline, CDR1 is SGHDT, CDR2 YYEEEE. The CDR3 length is 14 residues. V shed 4 bases and J shed 8 bases, with 18 bases lying between them. The CDR3 loop is CASSRWGSEEGYTF. For the CDR3, the DNA is TGTGCCAGCAGCAGGTGGGGGTCGGAGGAAGGCTACACCTTC. The full variable domain, with the rest looked up from reference TRBV5-6 and TRBJ1-2, is DAGVTQSPTHLIKTRGQQVTLRCSPKSGHDTVSWYQQALGQGPQFIFQYYEEEERQRGNFPDRFSGHQFPNYSSELNVNALLLGDSALYLCASSRWGSEEGYTFGSGTRLTVV.

This clonotype was recorded a few times. The chain carries TRBV6-5 and TRBJ1-1, with D unresolved. Trimming pared 0 bases from V and 11 bases from J, leaving 7 bases between. Germline V gene lookup returns CDR1 MNHEY and CDR2 SVGAGI. The CDR3 is 11 residues long. The CDR3 DNA reads as TGTGCCAGCAGTTACTCGACGAACGCTTTCTTT. Translating it yields CASSYSTNAFF.

This clonotype counts as large. This chain joins TRBV18 and TRBJ2-2; D uncertain. This CDR3 region has 14 residues. V lost 2 bases and J lost 0, with 4 bases in between. Per germline, CDR1 KGHSH and CDR2 LQKENI. The CDR3 region is CASSPTSNTGELFF. The DNA for the CDR3 is TGTGCCAGCTCACCAACCTCGAACACCGGGGAGCTGTTTTTT. Together with reference TRBV18 and TRBJ2-2, the CDR3 gives the full variable domain: NAGVMQNPRHLVRRRGQEARLRCSPMKGHSHVYWYRQLPEEGLKFMVYLQKENIIDESGMPKERFSAEFPKEGPSILRIQQVVRGDSAAYFCASSPTSNTGELFFGEGSRLTVL.

This clonotype was seen only a few times. This chain links TRBV18 with TRBJ1-3, with D perhaps TRBD1 (5 bases). Germline V CDR1 and CDR2: KGHSH, LQKENI. This CDR3 is built from 17 residues. Trimming took off 3 bases at V and 3 bases at J, with 18 bases between the two ends. As DNA, the CDR3 is TGTGCCAGCTCACCGTCGGGACTCCTGGCGGGTGGAAACACCATATATTTT. Translated: CASSPSGLLAGGNTIYF. The whole variable domain, filled in from reference TRBV18 and TRBJ1-3, reads NAGVMQNPRHLVRRRGQEARLRCSPMKGHSHVYWYRQLPEEGLKFMVYLQKENIIDESGMPKERFSAEFPKEGPSILRIQQVVRGDSAAYFCASSPSGLLAGGNTIYFGEGSWLTVV.